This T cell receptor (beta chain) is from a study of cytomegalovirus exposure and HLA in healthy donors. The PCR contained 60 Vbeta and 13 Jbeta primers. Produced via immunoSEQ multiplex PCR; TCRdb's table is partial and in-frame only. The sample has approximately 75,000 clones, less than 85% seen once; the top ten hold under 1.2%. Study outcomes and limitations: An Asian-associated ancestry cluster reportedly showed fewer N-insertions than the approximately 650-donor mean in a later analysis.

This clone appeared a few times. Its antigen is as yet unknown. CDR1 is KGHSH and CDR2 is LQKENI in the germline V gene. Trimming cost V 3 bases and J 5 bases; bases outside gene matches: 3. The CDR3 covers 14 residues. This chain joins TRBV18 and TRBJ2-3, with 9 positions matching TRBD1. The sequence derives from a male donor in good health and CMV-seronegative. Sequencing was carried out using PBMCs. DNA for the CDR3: TGTGCCAGCTCACCGGGACAGGGAGGAGATACGCAGTATTTT. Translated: CASSPGQGGDTQYF.